These T cell receptor beta chains were read from a single sample in a study of shared clonotypes between healthy human individuals. Sequencing was performed with immunoSEQ multiplex PCR; in TCRdb, only in-frame clones are kept and a portion is missing. The sample holds about 690,000 clones, around 90% seen once. Sample: memory CD8+ T cells from PBMCs. These receptors were taken from a man between 18 and 29 years old in good health. Some clones in this sample may be carry-over from other donors' samples. CDR3s leave out the opening cysteine and the closing phenylalanine or tryptophan.

j_call v_call cdr3_length cdr3_aa
TRBJ2-1 TRBV6-5 12 ASATGDVHNEQF
TRBJ2-1 TRBV7-3 14 ASSALAGGLYDEQF
TRBJ2-7 TRBV7-2 13 ASSYTSGHPYEQY
TRBJ1-2 TRBV19 10 ASSPGGYGYT
TRBJ2-7 TRBV9 14 ASSTAPTDMLYEQY
TRBJ2-1 TRBV9 12 ASSVGGLYNEQF
TRBJ1-2 TRBV7-9 14 ASSFPNQGANYGYT
TRBJ1-1 TRBV27 13 ASSSPKRGGTVAF
TRBJ2-7 TRBV18 12 ASSPSGWVDEQY
TRBJ1-4 TRBV6-1 16 ASSVTGGPYATNEKLF
TRBJ2-1 TRBV14 14 ASSQKRASGNNEQF
TRBJ1-3 TRBV7-8 16 ASSLGPAGSVSGNTIY
TRBJ2-5 TRBV7-9 10 ASGIAEETQY
TRBJ2-7 TRBV27 13 ASRLSGGASYEQY
TRBJ2-7 TRBV6-1 13 ASSEALHRGHEQY
TRBJ1-5 TRBV6-1 12 ATLDSPSNQPQH
TRBJ2-2 TRBV11-2 16 ASSLVREDRGGTGELF
TRBJ2-7 TRBV28 14 ASSSYTDSADYEQY
TRBJ2-7 TRBV10-2 12 ASSESLISYEQY
TRBJ2-7 TRBV7-6 15 ASSGSPSLPLSYEQY
TRBJ2-3 TRBV13 12 ASSLAGGPNTQY
TRBJ1-5 TRBV2 13 ASSERTTGNQPQH
TRBJ1-5 TRBV6-1 11 ASSEMGRQPQH
TRBJ2-7 TRBV7-7 11 ASSWDRASKQY
TRBJ2-3 TRBV27 13 ASSLLAGSTDTQY
TRBJ1-2 TRBV2 13 ASSDGSGTPYGYT
TRBJ2-3 TRBV28 10 ASSPYRGTQY
TRBJ2-1 TRBV5-6 13 ASSPRGPPGDEQF
TRBJ1-3 TRBV5-5 13 ASSLVGNSGNTIY
TRBJ2-1 TRBV19 11 ASSIIGYNEQF